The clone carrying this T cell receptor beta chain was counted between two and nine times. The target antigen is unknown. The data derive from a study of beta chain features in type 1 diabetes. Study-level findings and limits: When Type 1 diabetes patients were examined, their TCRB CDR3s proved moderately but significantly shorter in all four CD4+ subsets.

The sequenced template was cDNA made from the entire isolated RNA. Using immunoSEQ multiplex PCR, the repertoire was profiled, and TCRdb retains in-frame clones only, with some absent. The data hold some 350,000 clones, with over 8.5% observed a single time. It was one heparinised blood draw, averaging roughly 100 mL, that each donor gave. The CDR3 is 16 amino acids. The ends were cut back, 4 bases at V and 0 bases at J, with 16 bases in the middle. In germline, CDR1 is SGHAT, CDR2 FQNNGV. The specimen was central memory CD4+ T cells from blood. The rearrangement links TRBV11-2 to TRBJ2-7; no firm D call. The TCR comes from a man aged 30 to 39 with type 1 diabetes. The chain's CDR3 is CASSSPRGSDSYEQYF. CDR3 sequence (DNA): TGTGCCAGCAGCTCTCCTCGCGGTTCCGACTCCTACGAGCAGTACTTC.